The following is a T cell receptor (beta chain) sequence with its context. Generated by immunoSEQ multiplex PCR, the TCRdb table keeps only in-frame clones and is missing some. This table has approximately 150,000 clones, 80% to 95% appearing once. The sample belongs to a study of control samples from healthy donors and cancer patients. The CDR3 consists of 16 residues. V was pared by 6 bases and J by 1 base, with 7 bases of the junction left unmatched. Per germline, CDR1 WNHNN and CDR2 SYGVQD (reference sequence). The source material was blood. The chain joins TRBV10-1 to TRBJ1-1, with 11 bases fitting TRBD1. This clonotype was sampled from a man aged 25-40 years in good health. The CDR3 bases are TGCGCCAGCAGGCCTGGGACAGGGGGAGGGAACACTGAAGCTTTCTTT. It specifies CASRPGTGGGNTEAFF.